These T cell receptor beta chains were read from a single sample in a study of PD-1 blockade in mismatch repair-deficient tumors. TCRdb's copy holds only in-frame clones and misses some; the assay was immunoSEQ multiplex PCR. Of 11,000 to 15,000 clones in the sample, about 79% were seen once. The sequences come from PBMCs, collected about 15 weeks after starting pembrolizumab. All receptors come from an adult with mismatch repair-deficient cancer. CDR3s include the opening cysteine and the closing phenylalanine or tryptophan. Each record gives: D gene, V gene, clone size, J gene, CDR3 protein, CDR3 DNA. A D gene is named only where the DNA matches it firmly. Size is stated for part of the rows, as once, few or many counts, or as a class when the clone is expanded.

>NA|TRBV11-3|NA|TRBJ1-4
CASSNPGTMRGKLFF
TGTGCCAGCAGCAACCCCGGGACAATGAGAGGGAAACTGTTTTTT
>TRBD2|TRBV9|NA|TRBJ2-1
CASSAGGLAIYNEQFF
TGTGCCAGCAGCGCCGGGGGACTAGCGATTTACAATGAGCAGTTCTTC
>NA|TRBV9|NA|TRBJ1-5
CASSPGLLDNQPQHF
TGTGCCAGCAGCCCGGGACTCCTAGACAATCAGCCCCAGCATTTT
>TRBD1|TRBV30|NA|TRBJ1-2
CAWRPGQVNYGYTF
TGTGCCTGGAGACCGGGACAGGTGAACTATGGCTACACCTTC
>TRBD1|TRBV10-3|NA|TRBJ1-3
CAISDGQGAAGNTIYF
TGTGCCATCAGTGACGGTCAGGGGGCAGCTGGAAACACCATATATTTT
>TRBD2|TRBV7-3|NA|TRBJ2-7
CASSLFLASGSVEQYF
TGTGCCAGCAGCTTATTCCTGGCTAGCGGGAGCGTCGAGCAGTACTTC
>NA|TRBV11-2|NA|TRBJ1-5
CASSFSREDQPQHF
TGTGCCAGCAGCTTTAGCAGGGAGGATCAGCCCCAGCATTTT
>NA|TRBV7-2|once|TRBJ2-2
CASSLAGLHTGELFF
TGTGCCAGCAGCTTGGCGGGACTTCACACCGGGGAGCTGTTTTTT
>TRBD2|TRBV28|NA|TRBJ2-7
CASSPPGTSGSYEQYF
TGTGCCAGCAGCCCCCCCGGGACTAGCGGGTCCTACGAGCAGTACTTC
>TRBD1|TRBV6-5|NA|TRBJ1-2
CASSRTSDRSGGYTF
TGTGCCAGCAGCCGTACTTCGGACAGGAGCGGCGGCTACACCTTC
>NA|TRBV7-3|few|TRBJ2-7
CASSLSPAGLYEQYF
TGTGCCAGCAGCTTAAGTCCGGCAGGACTCTACGAGCAGTACTTC